This entry concerns a single T cell receptor beta chain. Its antigen is undetermined. Mismatch with germline at one junction end may stem from a read error. This specimen comes from a study of OX40 agonist ivuxolimab in advanced cancers. On the study more broadly: Ivuxolimab is an agonistic anti-OX40 (CD134) antibody, and patients were treated with it. Patients in the trial were receiving intravenous ivuxolimab every 2 weeks, at doses of 0.01 to 10 mg/kg. Checkpoint inhibitors had been given previously to 40% of patients. Findings and limits, study-wide: Clonal expansion was among the lowest in partial responders at 0.1-3.0 mg/kg, especially CD8+.

Libraries were prepared by immunoSEQ multiplex PCR; TCRdb keeps only in-frame clonotypes and omits some of them. The data show approximately 66,000 clones, more than 70% seen once. The CDR3 runs 16 residues. In germline, CDR1 is MDHEN, CDR2 SYDVKM. The receptor was isolated from an adult with an advanced solid tumor such as melanoma, head and neck, liver or kidney cancer. The starting material was CD4+ or CD8+ T cells sorted from blood, obtained in a trial of the OX40 agonist ivuxolimab. The V gene is TRBV28, the J gene TRBJ1-2; no reliable D call. CDR3 in DNA: TGTGCCAGCAGCCGGGAGTTTTCAGGTCTTAACTACGGCTACACCTTC. Amino acids: CASSREFSGLNYGYTF.